The table lists the clone carrying this T cell receptor (beta chain) with a few counts. What it binds is not known. The sample has other DNA sequences that encode this CDR3 too. The method was immunoSEQ multiplex PCR; TCRdb's version includes in-frame clones alone and lacks a portion of them. In the table there are about 20,000 clones, around 52% of which are singletons. Treatment reported: 15 Gy SBRT to primary tumor, nephrectomy 4 weeks later. Nephrectomy followed 15 Gy stereotactic body radiation by 4 weeks. This entry is derived from a study of radiation and T cells in renal cell carcinoma. The study, taken as a whole, reports: Top 100 clonotypes averaged about 54% in irradiated versus about 43% in nephrectomy-only tumors. Dominant CDR3 motifs occupied more repertoire in irradiated than control tumors.

Germline V gene sequence: CDR1 PRHDT, CDR2 FYEKMQ (reference sequence). This CDR3 has 11 residues. V lost 1 base and J lost 8, with 3 bases in between. The receptor was derived from a woman aged 50 to 60 with renal cell carcinoma. The genes are TRBV13 and TRBJ2-1; D remains ambiguous. The sample here was tumor tissue, taken from a patient whose treatment included radiotherapy and nephrectomy. The CDR3 spells CASSLVDEQFF. CDR3 DNA sequence: TGTGCCAGCAGCTTAGTGGATGAGCAGTTCTTC. The full variable domain, its missing parts supplied by reference TRBV13 and TRBJ2-1, is AAGVIQSPRHLIKEKRETATLKCYPIPRHDTVYWYQQGPGQDPQFLISFYEKMQSDKGSIPDRFSAQQFSDYHSELNMSSLELGDSALYFCASSLVDEQFFGPGTRLTVL.